This T cell receptor beta chain derives from a study of T-cell memory formation after mild COVID-19. Overall study: In these data, TCR clusters were largely donor specific.

TCRdb re-called the 5' RACE reads with MiXCR, one entry per CDR3 protein. The sample carries about 57,000 distinct CDR3 sequences, about 12% recorded once. In regard to this clonotype: The antigen remains unidentified.

The study, taken as a whole, reports: For contracting clones, CD4+ ones sat mainly in CM and EM, CD8+ in EMRA. Later expanders leaned CD4+, whereas day 15 to 85 contracting clones were balanced CD4/CD8.

The sequenced sample was PBMCs or a T cell subset sorted from them (not recorded which). This clonotype originated in a man aged 18-30 years who had mild COVID-19 (a few samples of this study predate the infection). Cell type and time point are not known.

CDR3 residues: CASSWAGLSSYEQYF. CDR3 nucleotide sequence: TGTGCCAGCAGCTGGGCAGGGTTAAGCTCCTACGAGCAGTACTTC. The chain links TRBV5-6 to TRBJ2-7; the D gene is possibly TRBD1 (5 bases). V was trimmed by 3 bases and J by 0 bases, leaving 13 bases between them. CDR1 SGHDT and CDR2 YYEEEE come from the germline V gene. This CDR3 comprises 15 residues.